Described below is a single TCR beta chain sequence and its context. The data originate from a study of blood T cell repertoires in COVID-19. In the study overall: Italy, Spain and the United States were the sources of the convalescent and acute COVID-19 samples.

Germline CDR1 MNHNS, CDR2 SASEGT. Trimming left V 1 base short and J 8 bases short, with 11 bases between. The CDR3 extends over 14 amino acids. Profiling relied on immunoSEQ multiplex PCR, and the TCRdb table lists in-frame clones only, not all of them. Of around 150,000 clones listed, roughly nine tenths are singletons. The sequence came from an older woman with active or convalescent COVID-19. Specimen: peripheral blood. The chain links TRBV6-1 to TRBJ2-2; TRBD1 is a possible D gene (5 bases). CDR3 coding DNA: TGTGCCAGCAGTGAAGAGGGGATGGGGGGGGAGCTGTTTTTT. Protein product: CASSEEGMGGELFF.